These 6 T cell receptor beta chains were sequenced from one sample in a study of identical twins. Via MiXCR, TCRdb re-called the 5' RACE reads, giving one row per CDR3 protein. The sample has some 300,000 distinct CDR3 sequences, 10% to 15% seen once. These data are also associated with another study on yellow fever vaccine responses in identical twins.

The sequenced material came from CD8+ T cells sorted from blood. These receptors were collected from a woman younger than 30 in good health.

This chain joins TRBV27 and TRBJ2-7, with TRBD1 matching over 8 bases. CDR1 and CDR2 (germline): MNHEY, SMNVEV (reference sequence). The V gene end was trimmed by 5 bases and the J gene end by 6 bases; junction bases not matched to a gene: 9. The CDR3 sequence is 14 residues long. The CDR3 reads CASSVDRGRGEQYF. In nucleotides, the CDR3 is TGTGCCAGCAGTGTAGACAGGGGACGGGGCGAGCAGTACTTC.

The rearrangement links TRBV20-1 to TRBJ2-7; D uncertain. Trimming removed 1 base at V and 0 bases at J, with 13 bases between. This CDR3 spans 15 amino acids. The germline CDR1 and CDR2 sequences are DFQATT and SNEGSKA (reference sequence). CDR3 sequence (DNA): TGCAGTGCTAGAGCCCTAGGCCACAACTCCTACGAGCAGTACGTC. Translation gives CSARALGHNSYEQYV.

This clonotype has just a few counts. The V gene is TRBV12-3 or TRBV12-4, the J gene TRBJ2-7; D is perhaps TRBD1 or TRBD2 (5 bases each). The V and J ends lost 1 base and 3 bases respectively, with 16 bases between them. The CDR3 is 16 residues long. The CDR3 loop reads CASSLVFRGRNYEQYF. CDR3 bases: TGTGCCAGCAGTTTAGTATTTAGGGGACGGAACTACGAGCAGTACTTC.

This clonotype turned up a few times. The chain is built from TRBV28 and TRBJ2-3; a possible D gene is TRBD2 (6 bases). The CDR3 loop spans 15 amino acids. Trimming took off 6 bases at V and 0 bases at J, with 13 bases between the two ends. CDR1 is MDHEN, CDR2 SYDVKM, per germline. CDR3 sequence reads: CASRSGTGSTDTQYF. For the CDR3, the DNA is TGTGCCAGCAGATCCGGGACTGGTAGCACAGATACGCAGTATTTT.

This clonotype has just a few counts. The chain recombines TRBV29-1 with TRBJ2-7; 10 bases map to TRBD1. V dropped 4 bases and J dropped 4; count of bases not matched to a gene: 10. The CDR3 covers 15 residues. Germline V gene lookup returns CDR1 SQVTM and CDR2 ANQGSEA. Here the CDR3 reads CSVAAGDRGLYEQYF. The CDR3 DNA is TGCAGCGTTGCCGCCGGGGACAGGGGCCTATACGAGCAGTACTTC.

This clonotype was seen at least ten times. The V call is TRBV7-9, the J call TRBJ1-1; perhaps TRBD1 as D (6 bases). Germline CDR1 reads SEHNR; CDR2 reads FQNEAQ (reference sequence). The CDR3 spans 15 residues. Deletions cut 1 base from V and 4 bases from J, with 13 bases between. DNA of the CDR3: TGTGCCAGCAGCTTAGATGGGGGCAGGCCCACTGAAGCTTTCTTT. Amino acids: CASSLDGGRPTEAFF.